Below, 9 T cell receptor beta chains from the same sample are listed, as sequenced in a study of CD8 T cells in Susac syndrome. Random-hexamer reverse transcription was applied to roughly 0.5 to 1 ug RNA. In TCRdb, the immunoSEQ multiplex PCR reads were re-called with MiXCR into one record per CDR3 protein. The data hold under 85,000 distinct CDR3 sequences, with approximately 93% observed a single time. Specimen: CD8+ T cells from PBMCs. All receptors come from a human donor with Susac syndrome.

The genes are TRBV30 and TRBJ2-2, with 7 bases lining up with TRBD2. The V segment lost 0 bases and the J segment 3 bases; nucleotides outside the gene matches: 1. Germline V gene data show CDR1 as GTSNPN and CDR2 as SVGIG (reference sequence). The CDR3 consists of 14 residues. The CDR3 protein is CAWSVSGHTGELFF. The DNA of the CDR3 is TGTGCCTGGAGTGTTAGCGGGCACACCGGGGAGCTGTTTTTT.

This chain joins TRBV12-3 or TRBV12-4 and TRBJ1-4, with D tentatively TRBD1 (5 bases). V was cut by 6 bases and J by 0 bases, with 11 bases left in between. The CDR3 has 15 amino acids. CDR3 in amino acids: CASSTWGTTNEKLFF. The CDR3 region has the DNA TGTGCCAGCAGCACATGGGGCACAACTAATGAAAAACTGTTTTTT.

The gene calls are TRBV2 and TRBJ2-7; D is ambiguous. The CDR3 contains 12 residues. Germline CDR1 and CDR2: SNHLY and FYNNEI. Trimming pared 5 bases from V and 0 bases from J, leaving 5 bases between. The CDR3 here is CASSRLSYEQYF. The CDR3 nucleotides read TGTGCCAGCAGTCGCCTCTCCTACGAGCAGTACTTC.

This clonotype has a single count. The CDR3 reads CASSLWTGHTGELFF. DNA for the CDR3: TGTGCCAGCAGCCTTTGGACAGGACACACCGGGGAGCTGTTTTTT. The genes are TRBV7-9 and TRBJ2-2; TRBD1 matches at 7 bases. The CDR3 spans 15 residues. Germline V gives CDR1 SEHNR, CDR2 FQNEAQ (reference sequence). V lost 5 bases to trimming and J lost 3 bases; unmatched junction nucleotides: 6. Based on the CDR3 plus reference TRBV7-9 and TRBJ2-2, the full variable domain is DTGVSQNPRHKITKRGQNVTFRCDPISEHNRLYWYRQTLGQGPEFLTYFQNEAQLEKSRLLSDRFSAERPKGSFSTLEIQRTEQGDSAMYLCASSLWTGHTGELFFGEGSRLTVL.

The count of this clonotype is one. V is TRBV10-2 and J is TRBJ1-2; a possible D gene is TRBD1 (5 bases). Germline CDR1 reads WSHSY; CDR2 reads SAAADI. V was cut by 3 bases and J by 6 bases, with 14 bases left in between. The CDR3 runs to 14 residues. The CDR3 here is CASSEAGAGNGYTF. The DNA of the CDR3 is TGCGCCAGCAGTGAAGCTGGGGCTGGGAATGGCTACACCTTC.

The rearrangement joins TRBV29-1 to TRBJ1-1; D might be TRBD1 (6 bases). Trimming shortened V by 0 bases and J by 1 base, and 15 bases separated the two germline ends. Per the germline V gene, CDR1 is SQVTM and CDR2 is ANQGSEA. This CDR3 has 16 residues. The DNA of the CDR3 is TGCAGCGTTGAAGATCGGGGGGGCGAGTGGAACACTGAAGCTTTCTTT. It encodes CSVEDRGGEWNTEAFF.

The chain joins TRBV14 to TRBJ2-3, with a possible D match to TRBD1 (7 bases). CDR3 length: 14 residues. CDR1 and CDR2 from the germline V gene are SGHDN and FVKESK. The germline V and J ends were trimmed by 11 bases and 1 base, with 16 bases remaining between them. The CDR3 loop reads CALLRGERTDTQYF. Here the CDR3 DNA reads TGTGCCCTCCTCAGGGGGGAGCGCACAGATACGCAGTATTTT.

This clonotype was detected only a few times. CDR3 DNA: TGTGCCAGCAGCTTAGGGACAGCGAACACTGAAGCTTTCTTT. It yields the protein CASSLGTANTEAFF. This sequence joins TRBV13 and TRBJ1-1, with a tentative D call TRBD1 (5 bases). V lost 0 bases and J 1 base, leaving 6 bases between the germline ends. Germline loops: CDR1 PRHDT, CDR2 FYEKMQ (reference sequence). CDR3 size: 14 residues.

The genes are TRBV6-1 and TRBJ2-3; TRBD1 aligns across 10 bases. The germline V gene has CDR1 MNHNS and CDR2 SASEGT. This CDR3 spans 16 amino acids. The ends lost 10 bases at V and 6 bases at J; junction bases unmatched: 16. CDR3 sequence reads: CATGTGAGSSIDTQYF. The CDR3 nucleotides are TGTGCCACCGGGACAGGGGCGGGATCTTCTATCGATACGCAGTATTTT.